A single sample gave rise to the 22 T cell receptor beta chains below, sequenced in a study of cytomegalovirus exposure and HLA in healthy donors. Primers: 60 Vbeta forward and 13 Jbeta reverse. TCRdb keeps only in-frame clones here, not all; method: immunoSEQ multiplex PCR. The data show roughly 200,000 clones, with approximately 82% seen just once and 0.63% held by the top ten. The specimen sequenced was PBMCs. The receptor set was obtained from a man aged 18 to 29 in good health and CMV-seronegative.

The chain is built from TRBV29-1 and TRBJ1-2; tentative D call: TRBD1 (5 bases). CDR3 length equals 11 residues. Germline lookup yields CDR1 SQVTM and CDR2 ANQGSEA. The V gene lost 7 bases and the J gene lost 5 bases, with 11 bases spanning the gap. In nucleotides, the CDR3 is TGCAGCGCCCAGACAGTTTATGGCTACACCTTC. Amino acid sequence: CSAQTVYGYTF.

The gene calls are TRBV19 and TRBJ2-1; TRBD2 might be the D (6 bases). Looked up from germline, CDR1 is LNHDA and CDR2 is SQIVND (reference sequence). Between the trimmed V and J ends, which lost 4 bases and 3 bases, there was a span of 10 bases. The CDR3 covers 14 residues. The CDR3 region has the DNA TGTGCCAGTAGTACAATAGCGGTCTACAATGAGCAGTTCTTC. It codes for CASSTIAVYNEQFF. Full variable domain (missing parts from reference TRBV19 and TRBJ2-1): DGGITQSPKYLFRKEGQNVTLSCEQNLNHDAMYWYRQDPGQGLRLIYYSQIVNDFQKGDIAEGYSVSREKKESFPLTVTSAQKNPTAFYLCASSTIAVYNEQFFGPGTRLTVL.

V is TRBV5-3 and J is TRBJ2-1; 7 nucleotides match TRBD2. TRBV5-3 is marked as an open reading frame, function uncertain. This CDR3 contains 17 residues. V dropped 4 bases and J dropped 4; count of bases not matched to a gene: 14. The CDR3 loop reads CARSARKASGIYNEQFF. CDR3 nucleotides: TGTGCCAGAAGCGCACGGAAGGCTAGCGGCATTTACAATGAGCAGTTCTTC.

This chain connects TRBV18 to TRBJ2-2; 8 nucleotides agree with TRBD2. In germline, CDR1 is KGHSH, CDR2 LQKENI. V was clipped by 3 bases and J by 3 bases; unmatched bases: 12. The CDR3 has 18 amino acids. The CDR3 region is CASSPPLRGLEDTGELFF. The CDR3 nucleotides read TGTGCCAGCTCACCCCCACTTAGGGGACTAGAGGACACCGGGGAGCTGTTTTTT.

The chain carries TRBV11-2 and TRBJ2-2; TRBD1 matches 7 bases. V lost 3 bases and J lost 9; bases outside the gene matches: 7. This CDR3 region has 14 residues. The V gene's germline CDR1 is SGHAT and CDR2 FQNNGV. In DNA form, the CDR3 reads TGTGCCAGCAGCTTGAGTAGGGGGCAGCGGGAGCTGTTTTTT. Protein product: CASSLSRGQRELFF.

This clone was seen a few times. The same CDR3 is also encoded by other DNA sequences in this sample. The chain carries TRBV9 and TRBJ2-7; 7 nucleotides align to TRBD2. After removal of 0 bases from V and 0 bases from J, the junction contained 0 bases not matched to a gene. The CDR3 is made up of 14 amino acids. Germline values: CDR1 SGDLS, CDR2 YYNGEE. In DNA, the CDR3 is TGTGCCAGCAGCGTAGGCGGGAGCTCCTACGAGCAGTACTTC. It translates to CASSVGGSSYEQYF.

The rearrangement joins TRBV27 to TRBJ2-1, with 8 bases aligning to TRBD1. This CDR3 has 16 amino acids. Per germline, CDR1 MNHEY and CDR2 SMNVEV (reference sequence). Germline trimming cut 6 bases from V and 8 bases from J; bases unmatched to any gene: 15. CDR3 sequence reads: CASRPRGQAFGDEQFF. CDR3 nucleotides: TGTGCCAGCAGGCCGCGGGGACAGGCATTTGGGGATGAGCAGTTCTTC.

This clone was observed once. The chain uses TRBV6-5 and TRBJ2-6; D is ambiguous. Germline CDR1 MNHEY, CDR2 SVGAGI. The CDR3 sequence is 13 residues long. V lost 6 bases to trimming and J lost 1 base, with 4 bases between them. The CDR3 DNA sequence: TGTGCCAGCAGCGTGTCTGGGGCCAACGTCCTGACTTTC. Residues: CASSVSGANVLTF.

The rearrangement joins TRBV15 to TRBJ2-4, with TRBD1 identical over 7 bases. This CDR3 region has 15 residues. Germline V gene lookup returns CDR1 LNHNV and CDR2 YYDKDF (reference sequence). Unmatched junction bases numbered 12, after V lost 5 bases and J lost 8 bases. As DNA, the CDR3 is TGTGCCACCAGCGCCACCCGGGACAGCCTATACATTCAGTACTTC. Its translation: CATSATRDSLYIQYF.

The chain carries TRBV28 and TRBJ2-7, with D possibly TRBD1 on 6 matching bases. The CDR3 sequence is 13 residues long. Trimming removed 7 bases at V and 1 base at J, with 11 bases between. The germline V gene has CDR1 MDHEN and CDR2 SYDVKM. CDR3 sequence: CASKQGTSYEQYF. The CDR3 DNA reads TGTGCCAGCAAACAGGGCACTTCCTACGAGCAGTACTTC. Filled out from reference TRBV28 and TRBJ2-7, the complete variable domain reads DVKVTQSSRYLVKRTGEKVFLECVQDMDHENMFWYRQDPGLGLRLIYFSYDVKMKEKGDIPEGYSVSREKKERFSLILESASTNQTSMYLCASKQGTSYEQYFGPGTRLTVT.

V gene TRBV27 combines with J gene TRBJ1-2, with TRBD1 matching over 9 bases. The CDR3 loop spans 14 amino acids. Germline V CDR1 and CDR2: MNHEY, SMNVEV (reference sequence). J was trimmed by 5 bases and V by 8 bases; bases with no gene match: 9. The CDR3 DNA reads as TGTGCCAGCGGCCGACAGGGGGTGCGGTATGGCTACACCTTC. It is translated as CASGRQGVRYGYTF.

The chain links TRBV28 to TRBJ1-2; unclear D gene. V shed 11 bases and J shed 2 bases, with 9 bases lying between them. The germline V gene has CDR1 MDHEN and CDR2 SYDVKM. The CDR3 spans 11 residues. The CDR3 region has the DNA TGTGCCGTCTACCGAAACTATGGCTACACCTTC. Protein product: CAVYRNYGYTF.

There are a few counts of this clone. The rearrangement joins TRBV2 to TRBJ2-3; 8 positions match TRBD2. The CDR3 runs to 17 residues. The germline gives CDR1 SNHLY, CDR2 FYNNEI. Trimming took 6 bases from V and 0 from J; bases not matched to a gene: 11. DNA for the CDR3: TGTGCCAGCAGCGCCCCCATAGCGGGACTGAGCACAGATACGCAGTATTTT. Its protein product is CASSAPIAGLSTDTQYF.

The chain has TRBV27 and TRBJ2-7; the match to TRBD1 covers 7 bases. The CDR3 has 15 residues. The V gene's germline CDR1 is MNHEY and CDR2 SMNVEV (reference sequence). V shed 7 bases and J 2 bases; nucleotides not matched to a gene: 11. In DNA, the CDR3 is TGTGCCAGCATCAAATTCGGGACAGATGCCTACGAGCAGTACTTC. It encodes CASIKFGTDAYEQYF.

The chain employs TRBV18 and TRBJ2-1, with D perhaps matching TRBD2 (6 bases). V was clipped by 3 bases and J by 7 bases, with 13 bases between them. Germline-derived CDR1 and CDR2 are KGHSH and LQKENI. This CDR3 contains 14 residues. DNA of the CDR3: TGTGCCAGCTCACCGAGGGAGGACTCGAATGAGCAGTTCTTC. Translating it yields CASSPREDSNEQFF.

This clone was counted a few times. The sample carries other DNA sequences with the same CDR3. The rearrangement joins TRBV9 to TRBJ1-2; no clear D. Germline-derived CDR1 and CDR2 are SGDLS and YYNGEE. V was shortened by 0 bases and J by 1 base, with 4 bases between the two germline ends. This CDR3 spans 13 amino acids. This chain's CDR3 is CASSVDSNYGYTF. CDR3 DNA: TGTGCCAGCAGCGTAGACAGTAACTATGGCTACACCTTC.

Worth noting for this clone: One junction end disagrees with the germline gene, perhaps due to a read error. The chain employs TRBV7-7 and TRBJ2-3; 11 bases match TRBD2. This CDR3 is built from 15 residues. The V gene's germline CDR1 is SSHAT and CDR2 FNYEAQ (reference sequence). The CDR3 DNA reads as TGTGCTAGCAGCGCACTAGCGGGAGAAACAGATACGCAGTATTTT. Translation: CASSALAGETDTQYF.

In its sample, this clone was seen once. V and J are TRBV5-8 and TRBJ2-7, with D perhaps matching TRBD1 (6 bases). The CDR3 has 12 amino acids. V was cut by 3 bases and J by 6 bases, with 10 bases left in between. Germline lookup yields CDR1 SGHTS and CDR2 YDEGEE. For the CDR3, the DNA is TGTGCCAGCAGCTCTTCAGGGGTCGAGCAGTACTTC. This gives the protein CASSSSGVEQYF. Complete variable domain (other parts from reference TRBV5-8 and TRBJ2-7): EAGVTQSPTHLIKTRGQQATLRCSPISGHTSVYWYQQALGLGLQFLLWYDEGEERNRGNFPPRFSGRQFPNYSSELNVNALELEDSALYLCASSSSGVEQYFGPGTRLTVT.

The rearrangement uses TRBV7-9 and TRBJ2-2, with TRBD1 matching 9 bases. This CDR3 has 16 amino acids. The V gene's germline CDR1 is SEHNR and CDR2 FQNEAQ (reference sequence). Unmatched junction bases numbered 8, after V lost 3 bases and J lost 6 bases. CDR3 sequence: CASSFSGDRGAGELFF. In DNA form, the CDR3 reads TGTGCCAGCAGCTTCTCCGGAGACAGGGGGGCCGGGGAGCTGTTTTTT.

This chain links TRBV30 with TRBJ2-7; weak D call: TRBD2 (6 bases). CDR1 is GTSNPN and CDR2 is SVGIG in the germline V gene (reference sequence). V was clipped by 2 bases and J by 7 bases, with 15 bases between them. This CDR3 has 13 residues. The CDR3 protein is CAWSLARVEEQYF. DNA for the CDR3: TGTGCCTGGAGTCTAGCGAGGGTGGAGGAGCAGTACTTC.

CDR3 residues: CASKREHSNQPQHF. CDR3 nucleotide sequence: TGTGCCAGCAAGAGAGAGCATAGCAATCAGCCCCAGCATTTT. The V gene is TRBV28, the J gene TRBJ1-5; D remains ambiguous. V was shortened by 7 bases and J by 0 bases, with 10 bases between the two germline ends. The CDR3 contains 14 residues. Germline CDR1 reads MDHEN; CDR2 reads SYDVKM.

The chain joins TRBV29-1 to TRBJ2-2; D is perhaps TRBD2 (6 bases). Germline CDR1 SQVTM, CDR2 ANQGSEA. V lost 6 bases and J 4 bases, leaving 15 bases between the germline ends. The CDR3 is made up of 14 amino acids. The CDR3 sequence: CSVGRRGGTGELFF. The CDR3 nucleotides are TGCAGCGTCGGCCGGAGGGGAGGCACCGGGGAGCTGTTTTTT.